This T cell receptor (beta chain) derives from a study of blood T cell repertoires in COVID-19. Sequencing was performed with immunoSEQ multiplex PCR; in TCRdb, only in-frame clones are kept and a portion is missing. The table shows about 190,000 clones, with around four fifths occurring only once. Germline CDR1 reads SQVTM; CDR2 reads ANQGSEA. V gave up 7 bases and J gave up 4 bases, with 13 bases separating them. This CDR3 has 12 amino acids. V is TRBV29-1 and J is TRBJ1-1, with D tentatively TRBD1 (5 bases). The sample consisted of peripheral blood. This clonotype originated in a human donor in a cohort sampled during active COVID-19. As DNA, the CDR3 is TGCAGCGGTGGAGACAGATCCACTGAAGCTTTCTTT. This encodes CSGGDRSTEAFF.